This TCR beta chain was retrieved from a study of CD8 T cells in ankylosing spondylitis (dated 2017 in TCRdb). A note on the overall study: To find TCR variants linked to disease, the study profiled T cell receptor beta repertoires in ankylosing spondylitis patients and healthy donors. The full study cohort was made up of approximately 24 ankylosing spondylitis patients and roughly 100 healthy donors. Peripheral blood samples were taken, and synovial fluid was additionally collected from ankylosing spondylitis patients. Study-level results and caveats: The disease-linked clones had a CD8+ phenotype and were found at relatively low frequencies in peripheral blood. The disease-linked clones were reported as significantly enriched in matched synovial fluid samples from ankylosing spondylitis patients. Some of the motif variants had been reported before in the synovial fluid and blood of reactive arthritis patients, a finding that suggests common disease-initiation mechanisms. A TCR beta motif of about eight highly homologous amino acid variants appeared characteristic of blood from ankylosing spondylitis patients.

The CDR3 starts with the cysteine, ends with the phenylalanine, and has 15 residues. The read is trimmed to its CDR3 DNA, 45 bases read in frame from base 1. V lost 3 bases and J lost 8 bases, and the count of bases not matched to a germline gene is 10. At least ten counts were recorded for this clonotype. Its antigen is currently not known. There are no base qualities to consult, and no much larger clone falls within one base. The run used an Illumina HiSeq 2500. Quantitative 5'-RACE with molecular barcodes was used to prepare TCR beta libraries. Per the original workflow: A new computational method, built on a probabilistic model of VDJ rearrangement, was used to identify disease-linked TCR variants. Through fastp at Q25 and MiXCR, TCRdb rebuilt clones from the public reads, retaining in-frame beta chains. CDR3 protein duplicates are merged, each entry listing the most common genes and DNA. For this entry, the V and J calls and clone size follow TCRdb and not the study's own pipeline. In all, the sample holds 400,000 to 450,000 distinct CDR3 sequences, and 15% to 20% of those were seen once. The ten largest account for approximately 1% of the sample.

The sample comprised blood, either unsorted or a sorted T cell fraction (not recorded which). The rearrangement combines TRBV12-3 or TRBV12-4 with TRBJ2-1; 7 central bases correspond to TRBD2. The TCR sequence derives from a male donor with ankylosing spondylitis. The CDR3 region reads CASSFMWEGHDEQFF. The base sequence is TGTGCCAGCAGTTTTATGTGGGAGGGCCATGATGAGCAGTTCTTC.